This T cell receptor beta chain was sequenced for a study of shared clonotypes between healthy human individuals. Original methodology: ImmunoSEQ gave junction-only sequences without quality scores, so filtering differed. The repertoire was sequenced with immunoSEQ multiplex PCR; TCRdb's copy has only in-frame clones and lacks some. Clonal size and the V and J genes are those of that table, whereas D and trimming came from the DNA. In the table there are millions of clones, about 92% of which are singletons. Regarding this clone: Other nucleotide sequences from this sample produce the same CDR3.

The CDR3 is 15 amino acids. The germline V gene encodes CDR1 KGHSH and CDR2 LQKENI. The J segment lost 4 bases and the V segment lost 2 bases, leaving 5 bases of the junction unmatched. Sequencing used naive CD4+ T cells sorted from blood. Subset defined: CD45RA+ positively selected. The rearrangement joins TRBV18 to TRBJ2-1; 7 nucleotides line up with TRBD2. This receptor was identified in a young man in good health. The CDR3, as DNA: TGTGCCAGCTCACCAGGCCTAGCGGCATACAATGAGCAGTTCTTC. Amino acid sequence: CASSPGLAAYNEQFF.